The text below deals with one T cell receptor beta chain. Original handling: The authors estimated nucleated cell counts from reference gene primer amplification. Profiled with immunoSEQ multiplex PCR; TCRdb holds only in-frame clones, not every one. V and J calls and clone size come straight from that table; D and trimming were deduced from the DNA. The table shows under 150,000 clones, with approximately 82% occurring only once. The CDR3 has 15 amino acids. J lost 7 bases, V lost 7 bases, and 10 bases had no gene match. Germline lookup yields CDR1 LNHDA and CDR2 SQIVND (reference sequence). This specimen belongs to a study of blood T cell repertoires in COVID-19. As for the study in general: Researchers got acute and convalescent COVID-19 samples from the United States, Italy and Spain.

The chain has TRBV19 and TRBJ1-4; TRBD1 matches at 9 bases. The source is a man aged 40-55 years with active or convalescent COVID-19. The material sequenced was peripheral blood. The CDR3 sequence: CASTNQGQGGEKLFF. The CDR3 bases are TGTGCCAGTACTAACCAGGGACAGGGAGGTGAAAAACTGTTTTTT.